The source of this T cell receptor (beta chain) is a study of shared clonotypes between healthy human individuals. The V end lost 4 bases, the J end lost 0 bases, and 10 bases lay between the germline ends. Germline-derived CDR1 and CDR2 are MDHEN and SYDVKM. This CDR3 comprises 15 residues. CD8 cells regarded as naive lacked CD45RO, were positively chosen for CCR7, and omitted terminally differentiated effector memory CD45RA+ cells. Each sample came from a Caucasian adult donor living in Nashville, Tennessee. Deep-level assay runs were performed. Genomic DNA of each subset was evenly split across several immunoSEQ plates. The protocol was immunoSEQ multiplex PCR, while the TCRdb copy is restricted to in-frame clones and leaves out a portion. The sample contains about 870,000 clones, 80% to 95% of which appear only once.

Source material: naive CD8+ T cells sorted from blood. The receptor's source is a man aged 25 to 45 in good health. V usage is TRBV28 and J usage is TRBJ2-1, with a tentative D call TRBD2 (6 bases). CDR3 DNA sequence: TGTGCCAGCAGTTATGACGGGAGCTCCTACAATGAGCAGTTCTTC. Its translation is CASSYDGSSYNEQFF.